The 9 T cell receptor beta chains presented below share a single source sample, sequenced in a study of T-cell memory formation after mild COVID-19. TCRdb called the 5' RACE reads again in MiXCR, with one record for every CDR3 protein. The sample contains just over 350,000 distinct CDR3 sequences, around 14% of which appear only once. The sample comprised PBMCs or a T cell subset sorted from them (not recorded which). The receptors stem from a man younger than 35 who had mild COVID-19 (a few samples of this study predate the infection). Cell type and time point are not known.

This clonotype was seen a few times. The rearrangement uses TRBV27 and TRBJ2-7; a weak D match, TRBD1 (5 bases). Germline values: CDR1 MNHEY, CDR2 SMNVEV (reference sequence). The CDR3 runs to 13 residues. Trimming took off 6 bases at V and 6 bases at J, with 15 bases between the two ends. The CDR3, as DNA: TGTGCCAGCAGCTCCCTAGGGGTGGGCGAGCAGTACGTC. Amino acids: CASSSLGVGEQYV.

This clonotype has only a few counts. The chain recombines TRBV20-1 with TRBJ2-5, with TRBD2 matching 15 bases. This CDR3 has 16 amino acids. Trimming removed 4 bases from V and 1 base from J; junction bases left unmatched: 4. Germline V gives CDR1 DFQATT, CDR2 SNEGSKA (reference sequence). In DNA form, the CDR3 reads TGCAGTGCTACCGGGACTAGCGGGGGGCCCCAAGAGACCCAGTACTTC. Encoded protein: CSATGTSGGPQETQYF.

J is TRBJ2-1 and V is TRBV12-3 or TRBV12-4; TRBD1 matches at 7 bases. The trim removed 8 bases at V and 9 bases at J, leaving 13 bases unmatched. The CDR3 extends over 14 amino acids. CDR3 sequence: CASQEVTGVGEQFF. The CDR3 nucleotides are TGTGCCAGCCAAGAGGTAACAGGGGTAGGTGAGCAGTTCTTC.

This clonotype was counted only a few times. The V and J genes are TRBV4-1 and TRBJ2-7; tentatively, D is TRBD1 (6 bases). Germline assignment: CDR1 MGHRA and CDR2 YSYEKL. The V and J ends lost 3 bases and 3 bases respectively, with 9 bases between them. There are 13 residues in the CDR3. The CDR3 reads CASSQGAFYEQYF. The CDR3 bases are TGCGCCAGCAGCCAGGGGGCTTTCTACGAGCAGTACTTC.

This clonotype was picked up many times. This chain uses TRBV12-3 or TRBV12-4 with TRBJ1-5; D not certain. The CDR3 runs to 15 residues. The V end was cut by 6 bases, the J end by 0 bases, with 12 bases between. Written as DNA, the CDR3 is TGTGCCAGCAGAGTCCTCGGGGATAGCAATCAGCCCCAGCATTTT. Translated: CASRVLGDSNQPQHF.

This chain links TRBV4-3 with TRBJ1-2; TRBD1 might be the D (5 bases). V was pared by 4 bases and J by 8 bases, with 23 bases between. The CDR3 consists of 16 residues. Germline V gives CDR1 LGHNA, CDR2 YSLEER. CDR3 sequence (DNA): TGCGCCAGCAGCCGGGGGGACGGCCTGGGGGTGCGAGGCTACACCTTC. Encoded protein: CASSRGDGLGVRGYTF.

The sample holds one count of this clonotype. This chain uses TRBV9 with TRBJ2-1; 7 nucleotides line up with TRBD1. The V and J ends lost 1 base and 7 bases, in that order; junction bases with no gene match: 8. Germline lookup yields CDR1 SGDLS and CDR2 YYNGEE. This CDR3 is 15 amino acids long. The CDR3 nucleotides read TGTGCCAGCAGCGTAACCAATGACAGGGATAATGAGCAGTTCTTC. Amino acids: CASSVTNDRDNEQFF.

This clonotype was counted a few times. This chain's CDR3 is CASSQGPPEYGYTF. CDR3 DNA: TGTGCCAGCAGTCAGGGACCGCCAGAGTATGGCTACACCTTC. This chain joins TRBV6-5 and TRBJ1-2, with D perhaps TRBD1 (5 bases). The CDR3 extends over 14 amino acids. With 5 bases removed from V and 5 bases from J, the gap between germline ends came to 15 bases. CDR1 is MNHEY and CDR2 is SVGAGI in the germline V gene.

This clonotype was observed a handful of times. DNA for the CDR3: TGTGCCAGCTCACCGACAGAGTACGAGCAGTACTTC. It encodes CASSPTEYEQYF. The rearrangement uses TRBV18 and TRBJ2-7; D is perhaps TRBD1 (5 bases). V lost 3 bases, J lost 4 bases, and 7 bases lay in between. Germline V gives CDR1 KGHSH, CDR2 LQKENI. The CDR3 runs 12 residues.